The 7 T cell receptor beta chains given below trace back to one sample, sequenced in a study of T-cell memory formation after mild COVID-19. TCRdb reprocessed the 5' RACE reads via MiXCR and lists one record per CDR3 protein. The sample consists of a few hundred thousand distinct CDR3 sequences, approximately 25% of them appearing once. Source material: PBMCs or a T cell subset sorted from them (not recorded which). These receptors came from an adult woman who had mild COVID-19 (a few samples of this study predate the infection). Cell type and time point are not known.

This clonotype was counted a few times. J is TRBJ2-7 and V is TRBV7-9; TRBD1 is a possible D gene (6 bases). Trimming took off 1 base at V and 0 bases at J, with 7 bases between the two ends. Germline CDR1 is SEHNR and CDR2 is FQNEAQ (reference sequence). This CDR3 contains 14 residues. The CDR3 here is CASSLDRDSYEQYF. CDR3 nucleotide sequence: TGTGCCAGCAGCTTAGACAGGGACTCCTACGAGCAGTACTTC.

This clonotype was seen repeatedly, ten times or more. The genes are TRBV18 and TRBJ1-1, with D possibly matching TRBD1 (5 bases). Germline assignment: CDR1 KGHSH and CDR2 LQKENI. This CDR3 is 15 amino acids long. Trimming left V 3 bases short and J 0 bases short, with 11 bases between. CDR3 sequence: CASSPTGTVNTEAFF. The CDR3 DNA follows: TGTGCCAGCTCACCGACCGGGACGGTGAACACTGAAGCTTTCTTT. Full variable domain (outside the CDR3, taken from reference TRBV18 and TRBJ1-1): NAGVMQNPRHLVRRRGQEARLRCSPMKGHSHVYWYRQLPEEGLKFMVYLQKENIIDESGMPKERFSAEFPKEGPSILRIQQVVRGDSAAYFCASSPTGTVNTEAFFGQGTRLTVV.

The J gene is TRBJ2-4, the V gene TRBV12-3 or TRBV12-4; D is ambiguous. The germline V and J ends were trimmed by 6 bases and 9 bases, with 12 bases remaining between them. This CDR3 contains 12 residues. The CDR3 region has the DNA TGTGCCAGCAGGGGCAATTGGGGCATTCAGTACTTC. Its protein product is CASRGNWGIQYF.

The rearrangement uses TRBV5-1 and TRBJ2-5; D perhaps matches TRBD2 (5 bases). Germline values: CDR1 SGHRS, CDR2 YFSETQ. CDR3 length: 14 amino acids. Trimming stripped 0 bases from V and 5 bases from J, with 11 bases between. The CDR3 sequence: CASSLDEGWETQYF. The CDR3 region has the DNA TGCGCCAGCAGCTTGGACGAGGGTTGGGAGACCCAGTACTTC.

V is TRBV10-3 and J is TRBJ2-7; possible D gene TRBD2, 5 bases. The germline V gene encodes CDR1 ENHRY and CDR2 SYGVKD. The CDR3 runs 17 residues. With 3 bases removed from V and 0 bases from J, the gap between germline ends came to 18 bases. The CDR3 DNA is TGTGCCATCAGTGAACGAGGGCCGATGGTTGGCTCCTACGAGCAGTACTTC. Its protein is CAISERGPMVGSYEQYF.

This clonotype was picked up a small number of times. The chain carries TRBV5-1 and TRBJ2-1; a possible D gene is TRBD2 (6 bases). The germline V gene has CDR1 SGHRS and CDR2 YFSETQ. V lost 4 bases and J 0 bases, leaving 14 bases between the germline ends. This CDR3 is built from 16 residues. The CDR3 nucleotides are TGCGCCAGCAGCCCCTTTAGCGGCAGCTCCTACAATGAGCAGTTCTTC. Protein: CASSPFSGSSYNEQFF.

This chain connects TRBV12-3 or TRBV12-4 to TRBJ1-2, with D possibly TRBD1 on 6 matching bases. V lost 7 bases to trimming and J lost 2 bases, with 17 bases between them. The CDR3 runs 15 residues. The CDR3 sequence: CASTPGQPRNYGYTF. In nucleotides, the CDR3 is TGTGCCAGCACCCCGGGACAACCAAGAAACTATGGCTACACCTTC.